There are a few counts of the clone carrying this TCR beta chain. The data stem from a study of cytomegalovirus exposure and HLA in healthy donors. Amplification used 60 Vbeta primers and 13 Jbeta primers. Method: immunoSEQ multiplex PCR; TCRdb's copy keeps in-frame clones and lacks some. The repertoire holds some 100,000 clones, with more than 75% as singletons. The CDR3 contains 15 residues. Germline CDR1 is LGHNA and CDR2 is YNFKEQ. V gave up 0 bases and J gave up 0 bases, with 9 bases separating them. The sequencing sample was made of PBMCs. V is TRBV4-2 and J is TRBJ2-7, with D uncertain. This TCR was recovered from a woman between 50 and 59 years old in good health and CMV-seropositive. The CDR3 here is CASSQDPSSSYEQYF. CDR3 bases: TGTGCCAGCAGCCAAGATCCTTCCAGCTCCTACGAGCAGTACTTC.